These 17 T cell receptor beta chains were all obtained from the same sample, sequenced in a study of blood T cell repertoires in COVID-19. Data came from immunoSEQ multiplex PCR; TCRdb stores just in-frame clones and leaves some out. The table lists about 280,000 clones, roughly 89% of them singletons, with approximately 0.85% in the top ten. The sample comprised peripheral blood. These receptors came from a woman in her thirties or forties who had recovered from COVID-19.

This clone came up once. The chain joins TRBV19 to TRBJ1-4; D is possibly TRBD1 (5 bases). CDR1 is LNHDA and CDR2 is SQIVND in the germline V gene (reference sequence). The CDR3 totals 13 residues. The V gene lost 8 bases and the J gene lost 7 bases, with 14 bases spanning the gap. CDR3 sequence: CASGRQGGEKLFF. CDR3 nucleotides: TGTGCCAGTGGGAGGCAGGGTGGTGAAAAACTGTTTTTT.

This chain connects TRBV12-3 or TRBV12-4 to TRBJ2-5, with a tentative D call TRBD2 (6 bases). V dropped 6 bases and J dropped 3 bases, with 11 bases sitting between them. This CDR3 is 13 amino acids long. CDR3 amino acids: CASRTGLKETQYF. The CDR3 coding sequence is TGTGCCAGCAGAACGGGACTTAAAGAGACCCAGTACTTC.

This clone was recorded only once. The chain joins TRBV7-9 to TRBJ1-1; D uncertain. The ends were cut back, 2 bases at V and 0 bases at J, with 7 bases in the middle. This CDR3 comprises 14 residues. Germline V gene lookup returns CDR1 SEHNR and CDR2 FQNEAQ (reference sequence). CDR3 coding DNA: TGTGCCAGCAGCTTAATGCAGATGAACACTGAAGCTTTCTTT. Translation: CASSLMQMNTEAFF.

This chain uses TRBV18 with TRBJ2-1; tentative D call: TRBD1 (5 bases). Germline CDR1 and CDR2: KGHSH and LQKENI. V lost 6 bases to trimming and J lost 6 bases, with 12 bases between them. This CDR3 spans 13 amino acids. CDR3 coding DNA: TGTGCCAGCTCGGCCCAGGGCTCCAATGAGCAGTTCTTC. This sequence encodes CASSAQGSNEQFF.

V usage is TRBV28 and J usage is TRBJ2-7; 10 nucleotides line up with TRBD2. Germline trimming cut 6 bases from V and 2 bases from J; bases unmatched to any gene: 7. There are 15 residues in the CDR3. Per germline, CDR1 MDHEN and CDR2 SYDVKM. CDR3 in DNA: TGTGCCAGCAGGCCTGGACTAGCGGTAGCCTACGAGCAGTACTTC. Residues: CASRPGLAVAYEQYF.

This chain joins TRBV7-2 and TRBJ2-1; D unresolved. The CDR3 covers 14 residues. The germline V gene encodes CDR1 SGHTA and CDR2 FQGNSA. V gave up 5 bases and J gave up 4 bases, with 12 bases separating them. DNA for the CDR3: TGTGCCAGCAGCGGCCGGCTAGTTTACAATGAGCAGTTCTTC. It specifies CASSGRLVYNEQFF.

Comment on this clone: This sample includes further DNA sequences coding for the same CDR3. This rearrangement joins TRBV5-1 to TRBJ1-2, with 8 bases that match TRBD1. CDR3 length: 14 amino acids. The germline CDR1 and CDR2 sequences are SGHRS and YFSETQ. The junction had 6 bases not matched to a gene; V was cut back by 4 bases and J by 4 bases. CDR3 protein: CASSPGQGGYGYTF. The CDR3 nucleotides read TGCGCCAGCAGCCCTGGACAGGGCGGCTATGGCTACACCTTC.

V is TRBV19 and J is TRBJ2-6; 8 positions match TRBD1. The junction had 3 bases not matched to a gene; V was cut back by 0 bases and J by 2 bases. In germline, CDR1 is LNHDA, CDR2 SQIVND (reference sequence). CDR3 length equals 17 residues. CDR3 DNA: TGTGCCAGTAGTATAGATCTGACAGGGGCTGGGGCCAACGTCCTGACTTTC. Its translation is CASSIDLTGAGANVLTF. Complete variable domain (other parts from reference TRBV19 and TRBJ2-6): DGGITQSPKYLFRKEGQNVTLSCEQNLNHDAMYWYRQDPGQGLRLIYYSQIVNDFQKGDIAEGYSVSREKKESFPLTVTSAQKNPTAFYLCASSIDLTGAGANVLTFGAGSRLTVL.

This chain uses TRBV28 with TRBJ2-3; 7 bases match TRBD1. V gave up 7 bases and J gave up 6 bases; unmatched junction bases: 7. The germline gives CDR1 MDHEN, CDR2 SYDVKM. The CDR3 spans 13 residues. CDR3 coding DNA: TGTGCCAGCACTGACAGGGAATGGGATACGCAGTATTTT. The encoded protein is CASTDREWDTQYF. Full variable domain (missing parts from reference TRBV28 and TRBJ2-3): DVKVTQSSRYLVKRTGEKVFLECVQDMDHENMFWYRQDPGLGLRLIYFSYDVKMKEKGDIPEGYSVSREKKERFSLILESASTNQTSMYLCASTDREWDTQYFGPGTRLTVL.

The chain carries TRBV29-1 and TRBJ1-5; 10 bases agree with TRBD1. The CDR3 is 14 amino acids. Germline-derived CDR1 and CDR2 are SQVTM and ANQGSEA. Trimming at V came to 6 bases and at J to 0 bases, leaving 2 bases not matched to a gene. CDR3 DNA: TGCAGCGTGGGACAGGGGAGTAGCAATCAGCCCCAGCATTTT. Translated: CSVGQGSSNQPQHF.

The rearrangement links TRBV6-5 to TRBJ1-1; unclear D gene. CDR1 is MNHEY and CDR2 is SVGAGI in the germline V gene. Deletions cut 5 bases from V and 3 bases from J, with 4 bases between. The CDR3 sequence is 11 residues long. CDR3 bases: TGTGCCAGCAGTCCTTACACTGAAGCTTTCTTT. This sequence encodes CASSPYTEAFF.

The genes are TRBV7-2 and TRBJ2-3; TRBD2 agrees at 7 bases. CDR1 and CDR2 (germline): SGHTA, FQGNSA. Trimming took 3 bases from V and 0 from J; bases not matched to a gene: 3. The CDR3 sequence is 15 residues long. The CDR3 sequence: CASSLWEGSTDTQYF. CDR3 bases: TGTGCCAGCAGCTTGTGGGAGGGGAGCACAGATACGCAGTATTTT.

Only one count was recorded for this clone. V gene TRBV14 combines with J gene TRBJ1-4; D unclear. Trimming left V 4 bases short and J 7 bases short, with 10 bases between. There are 13 residues in the CDR3. Germline CDR1 is SGHDN and CDR2 is FVKESK. The CDR3 DNA is TGTGCCAGCAGCCGAGGGTGGGGTGAAAAACTGTTTTTT. Its translation is CASSRGWGEKLFF. Full variable domain (missing parts from reference TRBV14 and TRBJ1-4): EAGVTQFPSHSVIEKGQTVTLRCDPISGHDNLYWYRRVMGKEIKFLLHFVKESKQDESGMPNNRFLAERTGGTYSTLKVQPAELEDSGVYFCASSRGWGEKLFFGSGTQLSVL.

The chain couples TRBV4-2 to TRBJ2-7; TRBD2 agrees at 12 bases. CDR3 length: 16 amino acids. Germline values: CDR1 LGHNA, CDR2 YNFKEQ. J lost 5 bases, V lost 0 bases, and 5 bases had no gene match. As DNA, the CDR3 is TGTGCCAGCAGCCAAGAGGCTAGCGGGAGGGCCCACGAGCAGTACTTC. Translating it yields CASSQEASGRAHEQYF.

V usage is TRBV27 and J usage is TRBJ2-2, with D perhaps TRBD1 (6 bases). Germline V gene lookup returns CDR1 MNHEY and CDR2 SMNVEV (reference sequence). The V end lost 6 bases, the J end lost 3 bases, and 17 bases lay between the germline ends. There are 16 residues in the CDR3. The CDR3 nucleotides are TGTGCCAGCAGAGAACAGGGCTTTCTAGACACCGGGGAGCTGTTTTTT. This gives the protein CASREQGFLDTGELFF.

The gene calls are TRBV10-2 and TRBJ1-2; D is possibly TRBD1 (6 bases). CDR3 length: 15 amino acids. Trimming took 7 bases from V and 0 from J, leaving 15 bases between them. Germline CDR1 WSHSY, CDR2 SAAADI. The CDR3 loop is CASKAGTTSNYGYTF. The CDR3 region has the DNA TGCGCCAGCAAGGCCGGGACAACGTCTAACTATGGCTACACCTTC.

This clone occurred a few times. V usage is TRBV18 and J usage is TRBJ2-1, with D possibly being TRBD2 (5 bases). CDR3 length: 16 residues. V was cut by 6 bases and J by 8 bases, with 23 bases left in between. Germline CDR1 KGHSH, CDR2 LQKENI. The CDR3 coding sequence is TGTGCCAGCTCTCACAGCCAGGAGGCGTGGGGTGATGAGCAGTTCTTC. This sequence encodes CASSHSQEAWGDEQFF.